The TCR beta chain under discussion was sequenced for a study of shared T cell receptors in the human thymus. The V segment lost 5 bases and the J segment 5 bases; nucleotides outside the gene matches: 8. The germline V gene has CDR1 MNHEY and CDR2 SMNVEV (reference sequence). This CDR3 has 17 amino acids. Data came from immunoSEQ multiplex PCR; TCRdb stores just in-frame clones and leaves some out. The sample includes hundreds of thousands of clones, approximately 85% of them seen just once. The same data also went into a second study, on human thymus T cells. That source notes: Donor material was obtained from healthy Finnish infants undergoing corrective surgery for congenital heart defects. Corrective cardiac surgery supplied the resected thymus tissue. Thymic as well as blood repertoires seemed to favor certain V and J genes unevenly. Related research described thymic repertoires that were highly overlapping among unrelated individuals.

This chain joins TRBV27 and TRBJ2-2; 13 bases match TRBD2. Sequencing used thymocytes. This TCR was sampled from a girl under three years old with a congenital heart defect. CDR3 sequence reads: CASSLLAGGLGTGELFF. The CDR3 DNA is TGTGCCAGCAGTCTACTAGCGGGGGGGCTGGGGACCGGGGAGCTGTTTTTT.